This T cell receptor beta chain derives from a study of cytomegalovirus exposure and HLA in healthy donors. Amplification used 60 Vbeta primers and 13 Jbeta primers. Sequencing used immunoSEQ multiplex PCR; TCRdb keeps in-frame clones, though not all of them. The sample has about 120,000 clones, less than 80% seen once; the top ten hold 3.5% to 4.5%. CDR3 size: 14 residues. V lost 6 bases and J 0 bases, leaving 8 bases between the germline ends. CDR1 and CDR2 (germline): ENHRY, SYGVKD. At sampling all donors were nominally healthy, likely with unrecorded immune exposures. Comment on this clone: Antigen specificity is unknown.

Study-wide results and caveats: Earlier findings revealed that most TCR beta V segments proved productive either about 87% or about 30% of the time. Whilst most TCR sequences proved rare, a subset of public TCRs occurred across many donors. When analyzed later, a missense DCLRE1C variant was found to be linked to TCR beta V- and J-gene trimming.

The sample was PBMCs. This chain uses TRBV10-3 with TRBJ1-4; D uncertain. The TCR originated in a middle-aged man in good health and CMV-seropositive. This CDR3 reads CAIRGRSTNEKLFF. The CDR3 nucleotides are TGTGCCATCAGAGGGAGGTCAACTAATGAAAAACTGTTTTTT.